The 8 T cell receptor beta chains listed next were all sequenced from one sample in a study of blood T cell repertoires in COVID-19. Repertoires were generated with immunoSEQ multiplex PCR, while TCRdb's copy carries only in-frame clones and drops some. The table shows 90,000 to 130,000 clones, with more than 70% occurring only once. Material for sequencing was peripheral blood. The source of these receptors is a woman in her fifties or sixties with acute or convalescent COVID-19.

This rearrangement joins TRBV19 to TRBJ2-4, with 8 bases lining up with TRBD2. With V trimmed by 5 bases and J by 1 base, 10 bases remained unmatched. Germline V gene lookup returns CDR1 LNHDA and CDR2 SQIVND (reference sequence). The length of the CDR3 is 17 residues. The CDR3 bases are TGTGCCAGTAGTCGTAAACTAGCGGAGTCCGCCAAAAACATTCAGTACTTC. Its translation is CASSRKLAESAKNIQYF.

This clone was recorded only once. The chain carries TRBV14 and TRBJ2-1, with D tentatively TRBD2 (6 bases). CDR3 size: 13 residues. The ends were cut back, 5 bases at V and 4 bases at J, with 9 bases in the middle. CDR1 and CDR2 (germline): SGHDN, FVKESK. This CDR3 is CASSWDLYNEQFF. The CDR3 DNA is TGTGCCAGCAGCTGGGACTTATACAATGAGCAGTTCTTC. The variable domain in full, with the rest retrieved from reference TRBV14 and TRBJ2-1, is EAGVTQFPSHSVIEKGQTVTLRCDPISGHDNLYWYRRVMGKEIKFLLHFVKESKQDESGMPNNRFLAERTGGTYSTLKVQPAELEDSGVYFCASSWDLYNEQFFGPGTRLTVL.

V is TRBV29-1 and J is TRBJ1-2, with 9 bases aligning to TRBD1. The junction had 2 bases not matched to a gene; V was cut back by 1 base and J by 8 bases. CDR3 length: 12 residues. Looked up from germline, CDR1 is SQVTM and CDR2 is ANQGSEA. The CDR3 sequence is CSVEGQGEGYTF. The DNA of the CDR3 is TGCAGCGTTGAAGGACAGGGGGAGGGCTACACCTTC.

V gene TRBV6-5 combines with J gene TRBJ1-4, with D hard to call. Germline V CDR1 and CDR2: MNHEY, SVGAGI. The CDR3 runs 13 residues. The V end was cut by 6 bases, the J end by 4 bases, with 9 bases between. DNA of the CDR3: TGTGCCAGCAGCCCGCGGAGTAATGAAAAACTGTTTTTT. It translates to CASSPRSNEKLFF.

This sequence joins TRBV7-2 and TRBJ1-3; 10 bases line up with TRBD1. The junction had 3 bases not matched to a gene; V was cut back by 6 bases and J by 4 bases. The CDR3 is 14 residues long. CDR1 is SGHTA, CDR2 FQGNSA, per germline. CDR3 protein: CASRGQGIGNTIYF. The CDR3 DNA reads as TGTGCCAGCAGGGGACAGGGGATCGGAAACACCATATATTTT.

The chain joins TRBV19 to TRBJ2-2, with 7 nucleotides matching TRBD2. The germline V gene encodes CDR1 LNHDA and CDR2 SQIVND (reference sequence). This CDR3 comprises 14 residues. The junction had 11 bases not matched to a gene; V was cut back by 9 bases and J by 7 bases. CDR3 residues: CASITSEFGGELFF. DNA for the CDR3: TGTGCCAGCATTACTAGCGAGTTTGGCGGGGAGCTGTTTTTT.

This clone was counted a few times. A junction boundary mismatches the germline segment, possibly from a read error. This chain connects TRBV9 to TRBJ2-1; TRBD2 agrees at 8 bases. Germline values: CDR1 SGDLS, CDR2 YYNGEE. The CDR3 sequence is 12 residues long. The CDR3 spells CASSVAGTEQFF. As DNA, the CDR3 is TGTGCCAGCAGTGTAGCGGGAACTGAGCAGTTCTTC.

This clone was detected a few times. The J gene is TRBJ1-6, the V gene TRBV3-1 (or the pseudogene TRBV3-2); no definite D call. The CDR3 covers 13 residues. Germline V gives CDR1 LGHDT, CDR2 YNNKEL (reference sequence). V was pared by 2 bases and J by 6 bases, with 5 bases between. CDR3 in DNA: TGTGCCAGCAGCCAAATGAGTAATTCACCCCTCCACTTT. It translates to CASSQMSNSPLHF.